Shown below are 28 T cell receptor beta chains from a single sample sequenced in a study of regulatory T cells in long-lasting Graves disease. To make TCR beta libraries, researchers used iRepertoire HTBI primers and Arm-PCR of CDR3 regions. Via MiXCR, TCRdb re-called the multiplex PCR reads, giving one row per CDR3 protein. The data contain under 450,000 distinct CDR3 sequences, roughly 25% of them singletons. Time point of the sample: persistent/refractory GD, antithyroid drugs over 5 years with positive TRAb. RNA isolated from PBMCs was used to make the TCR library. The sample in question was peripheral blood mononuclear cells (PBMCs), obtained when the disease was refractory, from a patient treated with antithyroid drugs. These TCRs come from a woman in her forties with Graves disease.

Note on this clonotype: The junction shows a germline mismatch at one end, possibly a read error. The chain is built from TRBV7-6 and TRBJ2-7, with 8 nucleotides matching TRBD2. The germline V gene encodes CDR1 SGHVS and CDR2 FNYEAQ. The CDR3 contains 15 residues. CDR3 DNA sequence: TGTGCCAGCAGCCTAGCACTAGCGGCCTCCTACGAGCAGTACTTC. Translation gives CASSLALAASYEQYF.

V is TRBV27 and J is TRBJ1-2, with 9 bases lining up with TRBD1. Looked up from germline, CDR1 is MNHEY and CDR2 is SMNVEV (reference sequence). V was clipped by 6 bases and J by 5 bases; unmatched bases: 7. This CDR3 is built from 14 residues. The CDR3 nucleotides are TGTGCCAGCAGAGTGACAGGGGGTGGGTATGGCTACACCTTC. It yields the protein CASRVTGGGYGYTF.

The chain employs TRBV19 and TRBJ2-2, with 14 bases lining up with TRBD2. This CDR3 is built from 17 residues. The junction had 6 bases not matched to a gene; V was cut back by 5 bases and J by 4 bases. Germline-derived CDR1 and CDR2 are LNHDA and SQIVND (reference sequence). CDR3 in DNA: TGTGCCAGTAGTGGGGGACTAGCGGGAGCCCGCACCGGGGAGCTGTTTTTT. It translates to CASSGGLAGARTGELFF.

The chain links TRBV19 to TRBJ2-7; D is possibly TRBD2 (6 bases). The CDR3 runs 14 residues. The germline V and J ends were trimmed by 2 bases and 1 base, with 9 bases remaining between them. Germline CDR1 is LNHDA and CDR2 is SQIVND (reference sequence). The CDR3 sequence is CASSITAGSYEQYF. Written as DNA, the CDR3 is TGTGCCAGTAGTATAACAGCGGGTTCCTACGAGCAGTACTTC.

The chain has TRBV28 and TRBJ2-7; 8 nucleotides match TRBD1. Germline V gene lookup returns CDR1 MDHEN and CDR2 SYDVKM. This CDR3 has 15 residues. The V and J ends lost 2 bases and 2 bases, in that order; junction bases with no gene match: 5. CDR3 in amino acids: CASSLLTGDPYEQYF. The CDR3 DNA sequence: TGTGCCAGCAGTTTACTGACAGGGGACCCCTACGAGCAGTACTTC.

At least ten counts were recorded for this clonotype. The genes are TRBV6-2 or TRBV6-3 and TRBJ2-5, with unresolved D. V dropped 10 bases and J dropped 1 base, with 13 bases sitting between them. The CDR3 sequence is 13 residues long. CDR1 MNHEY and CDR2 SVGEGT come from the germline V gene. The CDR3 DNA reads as TGTGCCACGAGAAGGTCCGCCCAAGAGACCCAGTACTTC. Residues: CATRRSAQETQYF.

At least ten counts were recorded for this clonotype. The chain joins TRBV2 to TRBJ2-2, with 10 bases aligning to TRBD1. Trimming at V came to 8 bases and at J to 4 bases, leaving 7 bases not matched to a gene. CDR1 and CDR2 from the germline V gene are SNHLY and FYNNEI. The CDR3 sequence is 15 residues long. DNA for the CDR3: TGTGCCAGCCTCGATTGGGACAGGGGCACCGGGGAGCTGTTTTTT. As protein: CASLDWDRGTGELFF.

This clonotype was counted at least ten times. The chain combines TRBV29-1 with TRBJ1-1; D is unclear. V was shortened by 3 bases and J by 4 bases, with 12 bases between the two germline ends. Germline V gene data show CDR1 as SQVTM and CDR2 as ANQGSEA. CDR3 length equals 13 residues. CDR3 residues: CSVDAGVGTEAFF. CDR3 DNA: TGCAGCGTTGACGCGGGCGTCGGCACTGAAGCTTTCTTT.

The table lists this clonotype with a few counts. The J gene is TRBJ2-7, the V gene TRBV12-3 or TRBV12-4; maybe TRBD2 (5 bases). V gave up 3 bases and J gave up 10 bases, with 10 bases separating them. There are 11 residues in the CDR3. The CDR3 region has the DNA TGTGCCAGCAGTTTTTCCGGGGTCCAGTACTTC. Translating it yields CASSFSGVQYF.

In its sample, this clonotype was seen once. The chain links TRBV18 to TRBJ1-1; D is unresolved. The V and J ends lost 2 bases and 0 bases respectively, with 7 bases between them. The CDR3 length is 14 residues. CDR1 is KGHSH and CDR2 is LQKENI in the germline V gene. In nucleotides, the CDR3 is TGTGCCAGCTCACCAATAGCAGTGAACACTGAAGCTTTCTTT. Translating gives CASSPIAVNTEAFF.

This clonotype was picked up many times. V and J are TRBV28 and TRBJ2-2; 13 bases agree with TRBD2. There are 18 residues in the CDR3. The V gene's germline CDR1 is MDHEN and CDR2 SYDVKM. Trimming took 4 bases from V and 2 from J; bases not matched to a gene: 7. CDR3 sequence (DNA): TGTGCCAGCAGTTACACACCGGGACTAGCGGGAAACACCGGGGAGCTGTTTTTT. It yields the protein CASSYTPGLAGNTGELFF.

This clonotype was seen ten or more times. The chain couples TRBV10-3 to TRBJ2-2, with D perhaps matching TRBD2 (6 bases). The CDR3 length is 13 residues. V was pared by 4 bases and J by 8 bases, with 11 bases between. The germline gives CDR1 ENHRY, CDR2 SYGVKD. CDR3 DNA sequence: TGTGCCATCAGTGTCCTAGCGCAAGGGGAGCTGTTTTTT. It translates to CAISVLAQGELFF.

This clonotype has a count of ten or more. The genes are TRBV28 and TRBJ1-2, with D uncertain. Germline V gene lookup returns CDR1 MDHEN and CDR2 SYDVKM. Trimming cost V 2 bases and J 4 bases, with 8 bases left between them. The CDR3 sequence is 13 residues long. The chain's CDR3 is CASSLGLGYGYTF. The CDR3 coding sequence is TGTGCCAGCAGTTTAGGACTCGGCTATGGCTACACCTTC.

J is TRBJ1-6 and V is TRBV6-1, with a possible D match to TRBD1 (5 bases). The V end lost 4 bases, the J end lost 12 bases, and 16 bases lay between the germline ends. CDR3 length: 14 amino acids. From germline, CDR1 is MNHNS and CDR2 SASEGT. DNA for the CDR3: TGTGCCAGCAGTGGACAGACCAATTCCGGACCCCTCCACTTT. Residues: CASSGQTNSGPLHF.

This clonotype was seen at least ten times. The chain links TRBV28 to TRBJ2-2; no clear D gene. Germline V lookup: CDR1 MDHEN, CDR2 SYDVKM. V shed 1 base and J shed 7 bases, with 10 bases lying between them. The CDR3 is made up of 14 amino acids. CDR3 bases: TGTGCCAGCAGTTTATACTCCTTAAACGGGGAGCTGTTTTTT. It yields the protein CASSLYSLNGELFF.

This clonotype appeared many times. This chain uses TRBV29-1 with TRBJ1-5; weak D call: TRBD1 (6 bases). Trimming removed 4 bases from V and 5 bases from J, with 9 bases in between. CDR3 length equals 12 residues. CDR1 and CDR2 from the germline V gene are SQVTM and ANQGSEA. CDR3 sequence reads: CSVGGADQPQHF. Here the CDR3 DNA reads TGCAGCGTTGGGGGGGCAGATCAGCCCCAGCATTTT.

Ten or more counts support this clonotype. In DNA, the CDR3 is TGTGCCAGCAGGGTTACCGGGACAGGGACAGAAAAACTGTTTTTT. Translation: CASRVTGTGTEKLFF. The gene calls are TRBV2 and TRBJ1-4; the match to TRBD1 covers 9 bases. The CDR3 has 15 amino acids. V gave up 6 bases and J gave up 8 bases; unmatched junction bases: 10. Germline loops: CDR1 SNHLY, CDR2 FYNNEI.

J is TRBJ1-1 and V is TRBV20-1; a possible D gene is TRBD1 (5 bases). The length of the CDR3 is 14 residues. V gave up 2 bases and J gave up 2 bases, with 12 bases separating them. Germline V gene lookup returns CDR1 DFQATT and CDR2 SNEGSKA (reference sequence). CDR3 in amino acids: CSARQGLFNTEAFF. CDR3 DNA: TGCAGTGCTAGACAGGGTCTCTTCAACACTGAAGCTTTCTTT.

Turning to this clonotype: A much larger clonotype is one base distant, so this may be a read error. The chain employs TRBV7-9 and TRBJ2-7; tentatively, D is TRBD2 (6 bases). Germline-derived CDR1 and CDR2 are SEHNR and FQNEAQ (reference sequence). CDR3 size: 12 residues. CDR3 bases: TGTGTCAGCAGCTCCGACGCGGGGAGGCAGTACTTC. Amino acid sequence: CVSSSDAGRQYF.

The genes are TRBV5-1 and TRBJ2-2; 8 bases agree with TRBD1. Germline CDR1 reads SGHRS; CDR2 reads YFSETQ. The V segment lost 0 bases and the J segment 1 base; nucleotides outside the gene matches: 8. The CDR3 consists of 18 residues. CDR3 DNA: TGCGCCAGCAGCTTGGCCCTGAGACAGGGGTTGAACACCGGGGAGCTGTTTTTT. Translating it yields CASSLALRQGLNTGELFF.

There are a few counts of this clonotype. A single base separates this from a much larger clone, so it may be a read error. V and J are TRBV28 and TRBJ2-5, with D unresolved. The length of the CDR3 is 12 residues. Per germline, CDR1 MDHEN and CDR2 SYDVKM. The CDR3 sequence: CAGSFPEETQYF. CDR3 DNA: TGTGCCGGCAGTTTTCCGGAAGAGACCCAGTACTTC.

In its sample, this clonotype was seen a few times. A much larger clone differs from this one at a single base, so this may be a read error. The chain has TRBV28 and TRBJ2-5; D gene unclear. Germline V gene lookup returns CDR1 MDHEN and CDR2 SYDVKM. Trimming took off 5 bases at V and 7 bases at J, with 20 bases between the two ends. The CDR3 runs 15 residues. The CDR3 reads CASSAARPIEGTQYF. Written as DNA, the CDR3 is TGTGCCAGCAGTGCCGCCCGTCCCATCGAAGGGACCCAGTACTTC.

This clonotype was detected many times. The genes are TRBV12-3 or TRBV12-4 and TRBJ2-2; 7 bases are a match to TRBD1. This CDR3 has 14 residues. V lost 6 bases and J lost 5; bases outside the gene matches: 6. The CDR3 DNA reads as TGTGCCAGCAGCACCGGGACAGAAACCGGGGAGCTGTTTTTT. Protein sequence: CASSTGTETGELFF.

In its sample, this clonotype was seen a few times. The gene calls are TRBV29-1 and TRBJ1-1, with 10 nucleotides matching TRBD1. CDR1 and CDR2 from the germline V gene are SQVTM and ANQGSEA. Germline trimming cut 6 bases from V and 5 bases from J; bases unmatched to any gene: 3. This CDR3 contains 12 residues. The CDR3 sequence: CSVGTGETEAFF. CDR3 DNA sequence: TGCAGCGTGGGGACAGGGGAAACTGAAGCTTTCTTT.

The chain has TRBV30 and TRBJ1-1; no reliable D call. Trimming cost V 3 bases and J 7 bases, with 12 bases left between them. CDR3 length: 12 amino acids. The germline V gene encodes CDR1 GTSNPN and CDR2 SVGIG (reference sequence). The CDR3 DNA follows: TGTGCCTGGAGACGAGGAGGAGATGAAGCTTTCTTT. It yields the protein CAWRRGGDEAFF. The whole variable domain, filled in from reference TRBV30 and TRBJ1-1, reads SQTIHQWPATLVQPVGSPLSLECTVEGTSNPNLYWYRQAAGRGLQLLFYSVGIGQISSEVPQNLSASRPQDRQFILSSKKLLLSDSGFYLCAWRRGGDEAFFGQGTRLTVV.

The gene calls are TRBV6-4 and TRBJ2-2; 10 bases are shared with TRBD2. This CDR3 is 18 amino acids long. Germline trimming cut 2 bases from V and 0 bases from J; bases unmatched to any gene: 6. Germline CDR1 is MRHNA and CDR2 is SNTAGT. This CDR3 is CASSDRILAGANTGELFF. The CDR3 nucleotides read TGTGCCAGCAGTGACAGAATTCTAGCGGGAGCGAACACCGGGGAGCTGTTTTTT.

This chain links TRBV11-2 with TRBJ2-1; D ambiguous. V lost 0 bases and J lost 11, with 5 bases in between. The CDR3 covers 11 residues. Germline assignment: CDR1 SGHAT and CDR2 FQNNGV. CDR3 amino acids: CASSLDTKQFF. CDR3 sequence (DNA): TGTGCCAGCAGCTTAGATACAAAGCAGTTCTTC.

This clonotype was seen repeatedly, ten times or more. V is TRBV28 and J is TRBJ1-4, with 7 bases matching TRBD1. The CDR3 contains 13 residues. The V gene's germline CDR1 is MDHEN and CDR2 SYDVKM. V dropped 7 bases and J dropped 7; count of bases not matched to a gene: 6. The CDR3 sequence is CASKRQGGEKLFF. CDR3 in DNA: TGTGCCAGCAAGAGACAGGGAGGTGAAAAACTGTTTTTT.